Below, one T cell receptor (beta chain) is given with its context. Its antigen remains unknown. This sample is drawn from a study of Tregs in tolerant kidney transplant recipients. Study observations and caveats: Expanding Tregs on activated donor B cells appeared to best identify donor-specific TCRbeta clones. This study did not directly address biological reproducibility.

Some clones are missing from TCRdb's copy, which holds only in-frame ones; the method was immunoSEQ multiplex PCR. Of some 65,000 clones detected, roughly 84% appear once; the ten largest clones hold approximately 4.8%. V gave up 1 base and J gave up 10 bases, with 11 bases separating them. This CDR3 is 13 amino acids long. Germline CDR1 reads SGHTA; CDR2 reads FQGTGA. Unstimulated Tregs (CD4+CD25+CD127-) and CD4+CD25- non-Tregs were sorted from PBMCs. This clonotype was obtained from a human donor in good health. Sequencing was carried out using CD4+ T cells from blood. The chain links TRBV7-3 to TRBJ2-1; D unresolved. This CDR3 reads CASSLKLPSEQFF. CDR3 coding DNA: TGTGCCAGCAGCTTAAAACTCCCCTCCGAGCAGTTCTTC.